This T cell receptor (beta chain) was sequenced in a study of T cell responses to AZD1222 COVID-19 vaccine. TCRdb keeps only in-frame clones here, not all; method: immunoSEQ multiplex PCR. Found here are about 140,000 clones, roughly 90% of them singletons; the top ten hold about 3%. This receptor was identified in an adult in good health. The sample was peripheral blood, taken on day 0 of AZD1222 vaccination.

The chain's CDR3 is CASSPGTGRVQNTGELFF. As DNA, the CDR3 is TGCGCCAGCAGCCCGGGGACGGGGAGGGTTCAGAACACCGGGGAGCTGTTTTTT. J is TRBJ2-2 and V is TRBV5-1, with 7 nucleotides matching TRBD2. This CDR3 is 18 amino acids long. Germline trimming cut 4 bases from V and 1 base from J; bases unmatched to any gene: 13. Looked up from germline, CDR1 is SGHRS and CDR2 is YFSETQ.